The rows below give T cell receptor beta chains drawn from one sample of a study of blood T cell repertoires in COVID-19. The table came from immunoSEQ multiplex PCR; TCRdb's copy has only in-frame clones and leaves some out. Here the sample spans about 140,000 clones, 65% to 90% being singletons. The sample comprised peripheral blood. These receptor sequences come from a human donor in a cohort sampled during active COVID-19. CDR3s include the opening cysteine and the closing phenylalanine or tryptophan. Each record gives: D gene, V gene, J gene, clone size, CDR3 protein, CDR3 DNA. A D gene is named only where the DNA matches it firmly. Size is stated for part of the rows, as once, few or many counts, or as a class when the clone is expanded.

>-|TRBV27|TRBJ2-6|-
CASSLYRGGANVLTF
TGTGCCAGCAGTTTATATAGGGGTGGGGCCAACGTCCTGACTTTC
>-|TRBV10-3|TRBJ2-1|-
CATRPGLQSYNEQFF
TGTGCCACGCGCCCGGGACTTCAATCCTACAATGAGCAGTTCTTC
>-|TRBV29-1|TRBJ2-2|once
CSAQAGAPRFRELFF
TGCAGCGCCCAAGCAGGGGCCCCTCGTTTCAGGGAGCTGTTTTTT
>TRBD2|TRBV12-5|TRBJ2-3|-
CASGGLAGITDTQYF
TGTGCTAGTGGGGGACTAGCGGGGATCACAGATACGCAGTATTTT
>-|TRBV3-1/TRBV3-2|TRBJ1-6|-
CASSVPGIKNSPLHF
TGTGCCAGCAGCGTCCCAGGGATAAAGAATTCACCCCTCCACTTT
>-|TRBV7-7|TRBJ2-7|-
CASSSRPGAYEQYF
TGTGCCAGCAGCTCCCGGCCGGGGGCCTACGAGCAGTACTTC
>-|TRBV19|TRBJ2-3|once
CASSMGGGLGTDTQYF
TGTGCCAGTAGTATGGGAGGAGGGCTAGGCACAGATACGCAGTATTTT
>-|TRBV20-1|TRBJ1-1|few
CSARIQVEAFF
TGCAGTGCTAGAATACAGGTTGAAGCTTTCTTT
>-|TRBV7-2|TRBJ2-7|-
CASSLIRGPGEQYF
TGTGCCAGCAGCTTAATCCGCGGGCCTGGCGAGCAGTACTTC
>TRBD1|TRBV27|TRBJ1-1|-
CASSLGTGGTEAFF
TGTGCCAGCAGTTTAGGGACAGGGGGAACTGAAGCTTTCTTT
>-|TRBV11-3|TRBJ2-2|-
CASSLGDYTGELFF
TGTGCCAGCAGCTTAGGCGACTACACCGGGGAGCTGTTTTTT
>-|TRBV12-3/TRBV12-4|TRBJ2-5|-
CASSRTVKETQYF
TGTGCCAGCAGCCGGACAGTGAAAGAGACCCAGTACTTC
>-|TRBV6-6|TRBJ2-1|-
CASGSRQKISYNEQFF
TGTGCCAGCGGTTCTCGACAGAAAATATCCTACAATGAGCAGTTCTTC
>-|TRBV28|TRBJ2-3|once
CASRGRGLSTDTQYF
TGTGCCAGCAGGGGTCGGGGGTTAAGCACAGATACGCAGTATTTT
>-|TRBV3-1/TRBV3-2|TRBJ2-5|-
CASSQSPQETQYF
TGTGCCAGCAGCCAATCCCCGCAAGAGACCCAGTACTTC
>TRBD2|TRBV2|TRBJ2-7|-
CASRLAGGSYEQYF
TGTGCCAGCAGACTAGCGGGAGGTTCCTACGAGCAGTACTTC
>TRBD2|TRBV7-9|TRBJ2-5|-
CASSYGGSGRSEETQYF
TGTGCCAGCAGCTACGGTGGTAGCGGGAGGTCCGAAGAGACCCAGTACTTC
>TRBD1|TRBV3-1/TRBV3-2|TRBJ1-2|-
CASSQGTGGGYTF
TGTGCCAGCAGCCAAGGGACAGGGGGAGGCTACACCTTC
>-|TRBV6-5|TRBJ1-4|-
CASSYKHRSTNEKLFF
TGTGCCAGCAGTTACAAACACAGGTCAACTAATGAAAAACTGTTTTTT
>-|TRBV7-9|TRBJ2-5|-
CASSLSRRAQETQYF
TGTGCCAGCAGCTTATCCCGCAGGGCTCAAGAGACCCAGTACTTC
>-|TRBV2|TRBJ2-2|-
CASSVRENTGELFF
TGTGCCAGCAGTGTCAGGGAGAACACCGGGGAGCTGTTTTTT
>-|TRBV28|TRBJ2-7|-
CASSFPSKQGPYEQYF
TGTGCCAGCAGTTTCCCGTCTAAACAGGGTCCCTACGAGCAGTACTTC
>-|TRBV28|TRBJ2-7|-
CASSLGQWGVSYEQYF
TGTGCCAGCAGTTTGGGACAGTGGGGGGTCTCCTACGAGCAGTACTTC
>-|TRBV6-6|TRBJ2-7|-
CASSYSGQGNYEQYF
TGTGCCAGCAGTTACTCGGGGCAGGGGAACTACGAGCAGTACTTC
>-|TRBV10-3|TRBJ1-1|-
CAISELDSMNTEAFF
TGTGCCATCAGTGAGTTGGACAGCATGAACACTGAAGCTTTCTTT
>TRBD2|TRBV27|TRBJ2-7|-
CASSFSRGLAGAYEQYF
TGTGCCAGCAGTTTCTCCCGGGGACTAGCGGGAGCCTACGAGCAGTACTTC
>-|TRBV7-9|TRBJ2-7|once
CASSRPPTEEQYF
TGTGCCAGCAGCCGCCCCCCGACAGAAGAGCAGTACTTC
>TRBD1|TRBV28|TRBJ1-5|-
CASSTMDRGGYSNQPQHF
TGTGCCAGCAGTACCATGGACAGGGGGGGGTATAGCAATCAGCCCCAGCATTTT
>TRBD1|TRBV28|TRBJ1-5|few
CASSLLLVGQADQPQHF
TGTGCCAGCAGTTTACTTCTGGTTGGACAGGCGGATCAGCCCCAGCATTTT
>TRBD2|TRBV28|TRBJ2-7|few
CASSPHRLAGLEQYF
TGTGCCAGCAGTCCCCACAGGCTAGCGGGACTAGAACAGTACTTC
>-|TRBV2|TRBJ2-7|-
CASSSTESSYEQYF
TGTGCCAGCAGTTCGACAGAGAGCTCCTACGAGCAGTACTTC
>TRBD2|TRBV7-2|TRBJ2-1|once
CASSLALGLAGGPEQFF
TGTGCCAGCAGCTTAGCGCTTGGACTAGCGGGAGGGCCTGAGCAGTTCTTC
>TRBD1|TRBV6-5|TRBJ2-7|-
CASSPDRDLEQYF
TGTGCCAGCAGTCCTGACAGGGATCTCGAGCAGTACTTC
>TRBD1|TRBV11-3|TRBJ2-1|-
CASSEHGRRTGLDEQFF
TGTGCCAGCAGCGAACACGGTAGGCGGACAGGGTTAGATGAGCAGTTCTTC
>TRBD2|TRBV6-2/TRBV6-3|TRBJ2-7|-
CASTPGRGTSGSYEQYF
TGTGCCAGCACCCCCGGGCGGGGGACTAGCGGGAGCTACGAGCAGTACTTC
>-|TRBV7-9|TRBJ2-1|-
CASSPGDRTLYNEQFF
TGTGCCAGCAGCCCGGGGGATAGGACTTTATACAATGAGCAGTTCTTC
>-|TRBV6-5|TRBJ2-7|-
CASSYGQSYEQYF
TGTGCCAGCAGTTACGGACAGTCCTACGAGCAGTACTTC
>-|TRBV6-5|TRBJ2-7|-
CASSRSLVYEQYF
TGTGCCAGCAGCAGGTCGTTGGTCTACGAGCAGTACTTC
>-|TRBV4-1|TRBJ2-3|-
CASSHPTRAPDTQYF
TGCGCCAGCAGCCACCCCACTAGGGCGCCAGATACGCAGTATTTT
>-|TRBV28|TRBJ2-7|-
CASSLAVNYYEQYF
TGTGCCAGCAGTTTAGCCGTTAACTACTACGAGCAGTACTTC
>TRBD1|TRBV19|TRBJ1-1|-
CASKPGDRGTLTEAFF
TGTGCCAGTAAACCCGGGGACAGGGGTACCCTCACTGAAGCTTTCTTT
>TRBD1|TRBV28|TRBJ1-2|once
CASQAWDSPLQPNYGYTF
TGTGCCAGCCAGGCGTGGGACAGCCCCCTTCAACCTAACTATGGCTACACCTTC
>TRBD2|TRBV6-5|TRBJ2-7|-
CATGLADSYEQYF
TGTGCCACGGGACTAGCGGACTCCTACGAGCAGTACTTC
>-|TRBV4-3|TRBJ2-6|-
CASSQLLGVAGANVLTF
TGCGCCAGCAGCCAACTGCTAGGGGTTGCTGGGGCCAACGTCCTGACTTTC
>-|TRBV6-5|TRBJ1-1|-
CASIPGQKGTEAFF
TGTGCCAGCATCCCAGGCCAGAAGGGGACTGAAGCTTTCTTT
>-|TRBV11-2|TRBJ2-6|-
CASSPYVAFGANVLTF
TGTGCCAGCAGCCCATATGTTGCGTTTGGGGCCAACGTCCTGACTTTC
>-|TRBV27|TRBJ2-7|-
CASSYGQTYEQYF
TGTGCCAGCAGTTACGGACAAACCTACGAGCAGTACTTC
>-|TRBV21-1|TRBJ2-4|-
CASLRSGIAKNIQYF
TGTGCCAGCTTGAGAAGCGGCATAGCCAAAAACATTCAGTACTTC
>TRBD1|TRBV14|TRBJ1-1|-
CASSQVGTGLEAFF
TGTGCCAGCAGCCAAGTCGGGACAGGCCTTGAAGCTTTCTTT
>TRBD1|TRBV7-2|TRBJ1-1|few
CASSSNVGQGVGAFF
TGTGCCAGCAGCTCTAATGTCGGACAGGGAGTTGGAGCTTTCTTT
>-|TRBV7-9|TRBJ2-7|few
CASSLGEGVHEQYF
TGTGCCAGCAGCTTGGGAGAGGGGGTCCACGAGCAGTACTTC
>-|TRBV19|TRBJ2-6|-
CASSPYRSGANVLTF
TGTGCCAGTTCGCCGTACAGGTCTGGGGCCAACGTCCTGACTTTC
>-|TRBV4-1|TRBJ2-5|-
CASSQDGTFQETQYF
TGCGCCAGCAGCCAAGATGGGACTTTCCAAGAGACCCAGTACTTC
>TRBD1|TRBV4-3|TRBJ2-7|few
CASSQATGSPYEQYF
TGCGCCAGCAGCCAAGCGACAGGGTCTCCCTACGAGCAGTACTTC
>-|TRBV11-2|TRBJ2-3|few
CASSLGANTDTQYF
TGTGCCAGCAGCTTAGGAGCTAACACAGATACGCAGTATTTT
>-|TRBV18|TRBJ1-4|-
CASSPTMDSATNEKLFF
TGTGCCAGCTCACCAACGATGGACAGTGCAACTAATGAAAAACTGTTTTTT
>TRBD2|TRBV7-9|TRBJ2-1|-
CASSFKTSGASSYNEQFF
TGTGCCAGCAGCTTCAAAACTAGCGGGGCGAGCTCCTACAATGAGCAGTTCTTC